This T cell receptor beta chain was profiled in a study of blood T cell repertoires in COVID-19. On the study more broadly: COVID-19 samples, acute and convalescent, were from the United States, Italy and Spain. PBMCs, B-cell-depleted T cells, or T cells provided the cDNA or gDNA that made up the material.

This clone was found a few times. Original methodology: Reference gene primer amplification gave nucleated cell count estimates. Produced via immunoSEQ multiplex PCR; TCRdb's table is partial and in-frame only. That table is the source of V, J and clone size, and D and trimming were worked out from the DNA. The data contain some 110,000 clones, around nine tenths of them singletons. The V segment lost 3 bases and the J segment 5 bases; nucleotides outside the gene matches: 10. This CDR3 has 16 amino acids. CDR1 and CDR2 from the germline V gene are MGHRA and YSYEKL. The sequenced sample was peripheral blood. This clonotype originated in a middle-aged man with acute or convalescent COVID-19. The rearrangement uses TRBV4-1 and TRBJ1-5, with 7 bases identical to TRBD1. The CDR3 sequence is CASSHDGQASDQPQHF. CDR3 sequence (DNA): TGCGCCAGCAGCCACGACGGACAGGCCTCTGATCAGCCCCAGCATTTT.